A selection of T cell receptor beta chains follows, all from one sample in a study of beta chain features in type 1 diabetes. Clones were read by immunoSEQ multiplex PCR, and TCRdb kept only the in-frame ones, dropping some. This table has 130,000 to 150,000 clones, less than 11% appearing once. Sequenced sample: naive CD4+ T cells from blood. These receptors were obtained from a man younger than 35 in good health. Both conserved end residues are part of each CDR3. D genes are given only for firm matches. Size tells how often a clone was seen (once, few, many) or the class of an expanded clone, and some rows leave it out.

cdr3_length	v_call	clone_size	j_call	d_call	cdr3_aa	cdr3_nt
16	TRBV5-6	few	TRBJ2-6	TRBD1	CASSQRTGAGANVLTF	TGTGCCAGCAGCCAAAGGACAGGGGCTGGGGCCAACGTCCTGACTTTC
14	TRBV7-9	many	TRBJ2-4	NA	CASSLTGSKNIQYF	TGTGCCAGCAGCCTTACAGGGTCCAAAAACATTCAGTACTTC
12	TRBV28	few	TRBJ2-7	NA	CASSRPGYEQYF	TGTGCCAGCAGCCGCCCGGGGTACGAGCAGTACTTC
17	TRBV5-1	NA	TRBJ2-7	TRBD2	CASSLAPGGGVLYEQYF	TGCGCCAGCAGCTTGGCCCCCGGGGGGGGAGTATTGTACGAGCAGTACTTC
16	TRBV4-1	NA	TRBJ2-3	TRBD2	CASSQILAGGTDTQYF	TGCGCCAGCAGCCAGATCCTAGCGGGGGGGACAGATACGCAGTATTTT
18	TRBV7-2	NA	TRBJ2-3	TRBD2	CASSFTSGGRTRADTQYF	TGTGCCAGCAGCTTCACTAGCGGGGGGCGGACTCGAGCAGATACGCAGTATTTT
14	TRBV9	NA	TRBJ1-2	TRBD1	CASSVGTGEFGYTF	TGTGCCAGCAGCGTCGGGACAGGGGAATTTGGCTACACCTTC
14	TRBV25-1	few	TRBJ2-7	TRBD2	CASRRAGPSYEQYF	TGTGCCAGCAGGCGAGCGGGGCCCTCCTACGAGCAGTACTTC
15	TRBV9	NA	TRBJ2-7	TRBD1	CASSVRSDRSYEQYF	TGTGCCAGCAGCGTCCGCTCGGACAGGTCCTACGAGCAGTACTTC
15	TRBV7-2	few	TRBJ1-4	NA	CASSLVLGQGEKLFF	TGTGCCAGCAGCTTAGTCCTGGGGCAGGGTGAAAAACTGTTTTTT
17	TRBV5-6	few	TRBJ2-3	TRBD1	CASSLVREQGKTDTQYF	TGTGCCAGCAGCTTGGTCCGGGAACAGGGGAAGACAGATACGCAGTATTTT
15	TRBV5-6	NA	TRBJ2-3	NA	CASSWGAGSTDTQYF	TGTGCCAGCAGCTGGGGCGCGGGGAGCACAGATACGCAGTATTTT
16	TRBV18	NA	TRBJ2-2	NA	CASSPQDRINTGELFF	TGTGCCAGCTCACCGCAAGACAGGATTAACACCGGGGAGCTGTTTTTT
16	TRBV7-2	many	TRBJ1-1	TRBD1	CASSLVPLDRGGVAFF	TGTGCCAGCAGCTTAGTCCCCCTCGACAGGGGAGGCGTAGCTTTCTTT
16	TRBV5-1	NA	TRBJ1-6	TRBD1	CASSLVTGQGGAPLHF	TGCGCCAGCAGCCTTGTGACGGGACAGGGGGGCGCACCCCTCCACTTT
15	TRBV18	few	TRBJ1-1	TRBD1	CASSPPGTANTEAFF	TGTGCCAGCTCACCACCTGGGACAGCAAACACTGAAGCTTTCTTT
18	TRBV9	NA	TRBJ2-1	TRBD1	CASSVARAEGARHNEQFF	TGTGCCAGCAGCGTAGCTCGGGCAGAGGGGGCGCGACACAATGAGCAGTTCTTC
15	TRBV5-4	few	TRBJ2-7	NA	CASSSPLSGGYEQYF	TGTGCCAGCAGCTCACCCTTATCCGGGGGCTACGAGCAGTACTTC
13	TRBV7-2	few	TRBJ1-6	NA	CASSLYRDSPLHF	TGTGCCAGCAGCTTATACCGAGATTCACCCCTCCACTTT
17	TRBV7-2	NA	TRBJ2-2	TRBD2	CASSLDRLAEPTGELFF	TGTGCCAGCAGCTTAGATCGGCTAGCGGAGCCCACCGGGGAGCTGTTTTTT
15	TRBV7-9	many	TRBJ2-7	NA	CASSLAPMVTYEQYF	TGTGCCAGCAGCTTAGCGCCTATGGTTACCTACGAGCAGTACTTC
16	TRBV5-1	few	TRBJ2-2	NA	CASSLGGSIDTGELFF	TGCGCCAGCAGCTTGGGAGGTTCCATTGACACCGGGGAGCTGTTTTTT
12	TRBV7-9	NA	TRBJ1-2	NA	CASSGRNYGYTF	TGTGCCAGCAGCGGGCGCAACTATGGCTACACCTTC
15	TRBV2	NA	TRBJ1-1	NA	CASSRTALLNTEAFF	TGTGCCAGCAGTCGGACAGCTCTATTGAACACTGAAGCTTTCTTT
13	TRBV29-1	NA	TRBJ2-7	NA	CSVIGQLQTEQYF	TGCAGCGTTATTGGGCAGCTACAAACCGAGCAGTACTTC
14	TRBV6-1	NA	TRBJ2-3	TRBD1	CASTSTGGTDTQYF	TGTGCCAGCACCTCCACAGGGGGAACAGATACGCAGTATTTT
17	TRBV30	many	TRBJ2-6	TRBD1	CAWTEGQGFSGANVLTF	TGTGCCTGGACGGAAGGACAGGGATTCTCTGGGGCCAACGTCCTGACTTTC
14	TRBV9	few	TRBJ2-5	NA	CASSDNPVQETQYF	TGTGCCAGCAGCGATAACCCGGTCCAAGAGACCCAGTACTTC
13	TRBV28	few	TRBJ2-7	TRBD1	CASRSGTGYEQYF	TGTGCCAGCAGATCCGGGACAGGGTACGAGCAGTACTTC
13	TRBV5-1	NA	TRBJ2-7	NA	CASSTRDSYEQYF	TGCGCCAGCAGCACTCGGGATTCCTACGAGCAGTACTTC
15	TRBV7-9	few	TRBJ1-2	NA	CASSLGGIRGYGYTF	TGTGCCAGCAGCTTGGGAGGGATCCGAGGCTATGGCTACACCTTC
13	TRBV29-1	few	TRBJ2-7	NA	CSVGAAVYHEQYF	TGCAGCGTTGGGGCCGCAGTCTATCACGAGCAGTACTTC
13	TRBV29-1	few	TRBJ2-5	TRBD1	CSGTQGAGETQYF	TGCAGCGGGACACAGGGGGCGGGGGAGACCCAGTACTTC
12	TRBV11-2	many	TRBJ2-1	NA	CASSSASNEQFF	TGTGCCAGCAGCTCTGCGAGCAATGAGCAGTTCTTC
15	TRBV18	NA	TRBJ1-3	NA	CASSPPYNSGNTIYF	TGTGCCAGCTCACCACCGTACAACTCTGGAAACACCATATATTTT
16	TRBV10-3	few	TRBJ2-6	NA	CAISAADSSGANVLTF	TGTGCCATCAGTGCGGCAGACAGCTCTGGGGCCAACGTCCTGACTTTC
19	TRBV7-9	few	TRBJ2-1	TRBD2	CASSPSSSTERGAYNEQFF	TGTGCCAGCAGCCCCAGCAGTTCCACTGAGCGGGGGGCCTACAATGAGCAGTTCTTC
13	TRBV4-1	many	TRBJ2-3	NA	CASSRPGTDTQYF	TGCGCCAGCAGCCGGCCGGGGACAGATACGCAGTATTTT
13	TRBV5-1	NA	TRBJ2-1	NA	CASSPQVSSEQFF	TGCGCCAGCAGCCCCCAGGTCAGCTCTGAGCAGTTCTTC
16	TRBV25-1	few	TRBJ2-7	NA	CASSELGAKSSYEQYF	TGTGCCAGCAGTGAATTAGGGGCTAAAAGCTCCTACGAGCAGTACTTC
14	TRBV7-9	NA	TRBJ2-7	TRBD1	CASSRPGQTYEQYF	TGTGCCAGCAGCCGACCGGGACAGACCTACGAGCAGTACTTC
14	TRBV11-2	few	TRBJ2-7	NA	CASSLRVNSYEQYF	TGTGCCAGCAGCTTACGGGTCAACTCCTACGAGCAGTACTTC
14	TRBV6-6	NA	TRBJ2-3	TRBD1	CASKRDRDTDTQYF	TGTGCCAGTAAAAGGGACAGGGACACAGATACGCAGTATTTT
15	TRBV27	few	TRBJ1-4	NA	CASSPHEEGNEKLFF	TGTGCCAGCAGTCCCCACGAGGAGGGAAATGAAAAACTGTTTTTT
19	TRBV5-1	NA	TRBJ2-3	TRBD2	CASSFLTGLAGGSTDTQYF	TGCGCCAGCAGCTTCTTGACGGGACTAGCGGGGGGCAGCACAGATACGCAGTATTTT
14	TRBV27	NA	TRBJ1-2	NA	CASSLSNSNYGYTF	TGTGCCAGCAGTTTATCGAACAGCAACTATGGCTACACCTTC
15	TRBV4-2	NA	TRBJ1-5	NA	CASSQVDKSNQPQHF	TGTGCCAGCAGCCAGGTCGACAAAAGCAATCAGCCCCAGCATTTT
17	TRBV25-1	few	TRBJ2-2	TRBD1	CASTHAPPGQGAGELFF	TGTGCCAGCACCCACGCCCCCCCGGGACAGGGGGCCGGGGAGCTGTTTTTT
16	TRBV6-1	NA	TRBJ2-1	TRBD1	CASSEVRTGGYNEQFF	TGTGCCAGCAGTGAAGTGAGGACAGGGGGTTACAATGAGCAGTTCTTC
15	TRBV7-2	NA	TRBJ2-2	NA	CASSSLGGGTGELFF	TGTGCCAGCAGCTCGCTAGGGGGAGGGACCGGGGAGCTGTTTTTT
15	TRBV7-2	NA	TRBJ2-4	TRBD1	CASSLDRTGGNIQYF	TGTGCCAGCAGCTTAGACCGGACAGGGGGAAACATTCAGTACTTC
15	TRBV2	NA	TRBJ1-2	NA	CASRGLGNRNYGYTF	TGTGCCAGCAGGGGACTGGGGAACCGTAACTATGGCTACACCTTC
15	TRBV19	NA	TRBJ2-7	TRBD1	CASSIIGQGSHEQYF	TGTGCCAGTAGTATAATCGGACAGGGGTCTCACGAGCAGTACTTC
17	TRBV7-8	NA	TRBJ1-2	TRBD1	CASSLVGVRGANYGYTF	TGTGCCAGCAGCTTAGTAGGAGTCAGGGGGGCCAACTATGGCTACACCTTC
14	TRBV19	NA	TRBJ2-7	TRBD1	CASRVGGNSYEQYF	TGTGCCAGTAGAGTAGGGGGCAACTCCTACGAGCAGTACTTC